This TCR beta chain appears in the sequencing data of a study of cytomegalovirus exposure and HLA in healthy donors. Germline V lookup: CDR1 LGHNT, CDR2 FRNRAP. Unmatched junction bases numbered 6, after V lost 6 bases and J lost 7 bases. The CDR3 runs 15 residues. To note about this clone: Its target is not known.

Those who donated were healthy bone marrow donors. Though probably carrying unrecorded immune exposures, donors were nominally healthy at sampling. Overall study findings and caveats: Some public TCRs appeared in many individuals, while most sequences were rare.

The PCR made use of 60 Vbeta and 13 Jbeta primers. Sequencing was performed with immunoSEQ multiplex PCR; in TCRdb, only in-frame clones are kept and a portion is missing. The profile shows 170,000 or so clones, approximately 82% of them singletons. The V call is TRBV12-5, the J call TRBJ2-1; 13 nucleotides match TRBD2. The TCR was taken from a woman in her twenties or thirties in good health and CMV-seronegative. The source material was PBMCs. CDR3 DNA: TGTGCTAGTGGGCAGGGGACTAGCGGGAAAAATGAGCAGTTCTTC. It translates to CASGQGTSGKNEQFF.